The text below deals with one TCR beta chain. TCRdb reprocessed the RT-PCR reads with MiXCR, giving one entry per CDR3 protein. The sample yields hundreds of thousands of distinct CDR3 sequences, 13% to 15% seen once. The source material was memory CD4+ T cells from blood. The sequence was obtained from a female donor in good health, serving as a healthy control.

CDR3 DNA: TGCAGTGGTAGCGGACCCAGCTCCTACGAGCAGTACTTC. Its translation is CSGSGPSSYEQYF. The gene calls are TRBV20-1 and TRBJ2-7; D possibly corresponds to TRBD2 (6 bases). Germline CDR1 and CDR2: DFQATT and SNEGSKA (reference sequence). The CDR3 is 13 amino acids. The V end was cut by 7 bases, the J end by 0 bases, with 13 bases between.